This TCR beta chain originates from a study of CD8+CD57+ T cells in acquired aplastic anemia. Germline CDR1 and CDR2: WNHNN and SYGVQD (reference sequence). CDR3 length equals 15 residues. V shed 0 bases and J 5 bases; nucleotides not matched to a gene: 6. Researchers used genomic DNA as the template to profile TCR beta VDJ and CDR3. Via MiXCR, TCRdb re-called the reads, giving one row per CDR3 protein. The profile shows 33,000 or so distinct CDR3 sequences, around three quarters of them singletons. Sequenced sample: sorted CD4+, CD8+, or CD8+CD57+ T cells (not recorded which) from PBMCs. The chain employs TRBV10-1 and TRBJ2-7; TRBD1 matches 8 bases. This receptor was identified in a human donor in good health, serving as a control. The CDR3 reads CASSESGRGLNEQYF. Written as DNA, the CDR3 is TGCGCCAGCAGTGAGTCAGGCAGGGGGCTGAACGAGCAGTACTTC.